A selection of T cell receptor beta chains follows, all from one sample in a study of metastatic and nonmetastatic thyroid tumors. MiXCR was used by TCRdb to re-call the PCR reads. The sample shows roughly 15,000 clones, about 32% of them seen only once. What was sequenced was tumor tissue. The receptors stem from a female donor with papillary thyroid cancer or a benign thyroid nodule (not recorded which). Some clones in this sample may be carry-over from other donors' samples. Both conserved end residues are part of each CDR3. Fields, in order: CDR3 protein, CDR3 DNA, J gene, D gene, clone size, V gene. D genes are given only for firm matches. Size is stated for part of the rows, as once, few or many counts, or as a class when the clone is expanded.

CDR3 protein: CASSLALDVNSPLHF; CDR3 DNA: TGTGCCAGCAGTTTAGCGCTTGACGTTAATTCACCCCTCCACTTT; J gene: TRBJ1-6; D gene: NA; clone size: medium-sized; V gene: TRBV12-3/TRBV12-4
CDR3 protein: CASSLNPGQGATEAFF; CDR3 DNA: TGCGCCAGCAGCCTAAACCCGGGACAGGGAGCCACTGAAGCTTTCTTT; J gene: TRBJ1-1; D gene: TRBD1; clone size: NA; V gene: TRBV5-1
CDR3 protein: CASSLSGGTSTEAFF; CDR3 DNA: TGTGCCAGCAGCTTATCGGGAGGGACGAGCACTGAAGCTTTCTTT; J gene: TRBJ1-1; D gene: NA; clone size: NA; V gene: TRBV7-9
CDR3 protein: CASSGAPYEQYF; CDR3 DNA: TGTGCCAGCAGCGGCGCCCCCTACGAGCAGTACTTC; J gene: TRBJ2-7; D gene: NA; clone size: many; V gene: TRBV5-4
CDR3 protein: CATSRDTETPLHF; CDR3 DNA: TGTGCCACCAGCAGAGATACGGAAACACCCCTCCACTTT; J gene: TRBJ1-6; D gene: NA; clone size: medium-sized; V gene: TRBV15
CDR3 protein: CATSYRDRALGANVLTF; CDR3 DNA: TGTGCCACCTCCTACAGGGACAGGGCACTCGGGGCCAACGTCCTGACTTTC; J gene: TRBJ2-6; D gene: TRBD1; clone size: NA; V gene: TRBV24-1
CDR3 protein: CASRRGHTYNSPLHF; CDR3 DNA: TGTGCCAGCAGGAGGGGGCACACCTATAATTCACCCCTCCACTTT; J gene: TRBJ1-6; D gene: TRBD1; clone size: NA; V gene: TRBV6-1
CDR3 protein: CATRTGGAAGEPYF; CDR3 DNA: TGTGCCACCCGGACAGGGGGCGCGGCTGGAGAGCCGTACTTC; J gene: TRBJ2-7; D gene: TRBD1; clone size: NA; V gene: TRBV24-1
CDR3 protein: CASSQVPSLSNQPQHF; CDR3 DNA: TGCGCCAGCAGCCAAGTGCCCTCGCTTAGCAATCAGCCCCAGCATTTT; J gene: TRBJ1-5; D gene: NA; clone size: many; V gene: TRBV4-1
CDR3 protein: CASSFSGDNSPLHF; CDR3 DNA: TGTGCCAGCAGCTTCTCAGGGGATAATTCACCCCTCCACTTT; J gene: TRBJ1-6; D gene: NA; clone size: medium-sized; V gene: TRBV7-9
CDR3 protein: CASSEGTSDTGELFF; CDR3 DNA: TGTGCCAGCAGTGAAGGGACTAGCGACACCGGGGAGCTGTTTTTT; J gene: TRBJ2-2; D gene: TRBD2; clone size: many; V gene: TRBV6-1
CDR3 protein: CASSSDSSGTQYF; CDR3 DNA: TGTGCCAGCAGCTCTGACTCCAGTGGGACCCAGTACTTC; J gene: TRBJ2-5; D gene: NA; clone size: NA; V gene: TRBV11-2
CDR3 protein: CASSFGGAGETQYF; CDR3 DNA: TGTGCCAGCAGTTTCGGGGGGGCTGGTGAGACCCAGTACTTC; J gene: TRBJ2-5; D gene: TRBD2; clone size: NA; V gene: TRBV7-2
CDR3 protein: CASSSVLVGEQYF; CDR3 DNA: TGCGCCAGCAGTTCTGTACTAGTGGGCGAGCAGTACTTC; J gene: TRBJ2-7; D gene: NA; clone size: NA; V gene: TRBV5-1
CDR3 protein: CSAEVPDSYEQYF; CDR3 DNA: TGCAGTGCAGAAGTTCCGGACAGCTACGAGCAGTACTTC; J gene: TRBJ2-7; D gene: NA; clone size: once; V gene: TRBV20-1
CDR3 protein: CGRSLIGDTQYF; CDR3 DNA: TGTGGCCGAAGCTTAATTGGAGATACGCAGTATTTT; J gene: TRBJ2-3; D gene: NA; clone size: NA; V gene: TRBV7-3
CDR3 protein: CASSTDIQETQYF; CDR3 DNA: TGTGCCAGCAGCACGGACATCCAAGAGACCCAGTACTTC; J gene: TRBJ2-5; D gene: NA; clone size: many; V gene: TRBV7-3
CDR3 protein: CASSLDGTGDFWHGYTF; CDR3 DNA: TGCGCCAGCAGCTTGGATGGGACAGGAGACTTTTGGCATGGTTACACCTTC; J gene: TRBJ1-2; D gene: TRBD1; clone size: many; V gene: TRBV5-1
CDR3 protein: CASSFGQGISGNTIYF; CDR3 DNA: TGTGCCAGCAGCTTTGGGCAGGGGATATCTGGAAACACCATATATTTT; J gene: TRBJ1-3; D gene: NA; clone size: NA; V gene: TRBV11-2
CDR3 protein: CASSRDRGRIDSGNTIYF; CDR3 DNA: TGTGCCAGCAGCCGGGACAGGGGGCGCATCGACTCTGGAAACACCATATATTTT; J gene: TRBJ1-3; D gene: TRBD1; clone size: medium-sized; V gene: TRBV28
CDR3 protein: CASSQEARNYGYTF; CDR3 DNA: TGCGCCAGCAGCCAAGAGGCCCGCAACTATGGCTACACCTTC; J gene: TRBJ1-2; D gene: NA; clone size: medium-sized; V gene: TRBV4-1
CDR3 protein: CAISDTGETTEAFF; CDR3 DNA: TGTGCCATCAGTGACACAGGGGAGACCACTGAAGCTTTCTTT; J gene: TRBJ1-1; D gene: TRBD1; clone size: NA; V gene: TRBV10-3
CDR3 protein: CASSESASSYNSPLHF; CDR3 DNA: TGTGCCAGCAGTGAATCGGCCAGCTCCTATAATTCACCCCTCCACTTT; J gene: TRBJ1-6; D gene: NA; clone size: medium-sized; V gene: TRBV2
CDR3 protein: CASSLGTVGQPQHF; CDR3 DNA: TGCGCCAGCAGCCTCGGGACGGTGGGACAGCCCCAGCATTTT; J gene: TRBJ1-5; D gene: NA; clone size: NA; V gene: TRBV5-1
CDR3 protein: CASSLGQGERKQFF; CDR3 DNA: TGCGCCAGCAGCTTGGGACAGGGGGAAAGGAAGCAGTTCTTC; J gene: TRBJ2-1; D gene: TRBD1; clone size: NA; V gene: TRBV5-1
CDR3 protein: CASSILGSAQPQHF; CDR3 DNA: TGTGCCAGTAGTATTCTCGGGTCGGCTCAGCCCCAGCATTTT; J gene: TRBJ1-5; D gene: NA; clone size: medium-sized; V gene: TRBV19
CDR3 protein: CASSSVKAGQPLLYEQYF; CDR3 DNA: TGTGCCAGCAGCTCAGTTAAGGCCGGACAGCCTCTCCTTTACGAGCAGTACTTC; J gene: TRBJ2-7; D gene: NA; clone size: NA; V gene: TRBV11-2
CDR3 protein: CASSLEPAENQETQYF; CDR3 DNA: TGTGCCAGCAGCCTCGAGCCCGCAGAGAACCAAGAGACCCAGTACTTC; J gene: TRBJ2-5; D gene: NA; clone size: few; V gene: TRBV28
CDR3 protein: CASSGGSGNTIYF; CDR3 DNA: TGTGCCAGCAGCGGCGGCTCTGGAAACACCATATATTTT; J gene: TRBJ1-3; D gene: NA; clone size: medium-sized; V gene: TRBV11-3